The source of this T cell receptor (beta chain) is a study of T-cell memory formation after mild COVID-19. Study-level background: Among the donors, TCR clusters were largely specific to each donor. Study-level points and caveats: CD4+ contracting clones were found mainly in CM and EM, and CD8+ ones in EMRA.

One entry per CDR3 protein results from TCRdb running MiXCR on the 5' RACE reads. Among approximately 500,000 distinct CDR3 sequences listed, about 23% were seen once. V was cut by 6 bases and J by 2 bases, with 20 bases left in between. The CDR3 sequence is 16 residues long. With regard to this clonotype: What it binds is not known.

The sequence came from an adult woman who had mild COVID-19 (a few samples of this study predate the infection). Cell type and time point are not known. The V and J genes are TRBV12-3 or TRBV12-4 and TRBJ2-7, with D possibly being TRBD1 or TRBD2 (6 bases each). What was sequenced was PBMCs or a T cell subset sorted from them (not recorded which). The CDR3 DNA reads TGTGCCAGCAGGCAAAACGGGGGCAGGGAGACCTACGAGCAGTACTTC. It is translated as CASRQNGGRETYEQYF.